A selection of T cell receptor beta chains follows, all from one sample in a study of CD8 T cells in Susac syndrome. TCRdb processed the immunoSEQ multiplex PCR reads anew with MiXCR; each CDR3 protein has one entry. Of about 280,000 distinct CDR3 sequences listed, approximately 85% are singletons. Material: CD8+ T cells from PBMCs. All receptors come from a human donor with multiple sclerosis. The CDR3 runs from the conserved cysteine through the conserved F or W. Rows give clone size only sometimes, using once, few, many, or a class for an expanded clone.

.	TRBJ2-1	TRBV7-6	CATDPGLGNEQFF
.	TRBJ2-7	TRBV24-1	CATSDSGWEQYF
.	TRBJ2-7	TRBV24-1	CATSEGERGYEQYF
.	TRBJ2-5	TRBV7-9	CASSLASRQETQYF
.	TRBJ2-1	TRBV6-5	CASSYSMASRYNEQFF
.	TRBJ1-1	TRBV5-4	CASTDPMNEAFF
.	TRBJ2-6	TRBV12-3/TRBV12-4	CASRSSSGSKSGANVLTF
.	TRBJ1-3	TRBV27	CASSLDGESGNTIYF
.	TRBJ2-1	TRBV29-1	CSIRGGTGRSNNEQFF
.	TRBJ2-7	TRBV27	CASKADSDYEQYF
.	TRBJ1-1	TRBV13	CASSPGTGRSEAFF
.	TRBJ2-7	TRBV2	CASSSGTVSWDEQYF
.	TRBJ2-1	TRBV5-1	CASSPRTSGTYNEQFF
.	TRBJ2-1	TRBV20-1	CSARDSLTSGRRGDEQFF
.	TRBJ2-7	TRBV7-2	CASSLGGQGIGKFYEQYF
.	TRBJ2-1	TRBV29-1	CSYRPLAGGPNEQFF
.	TRBJ1-1	TRBV4-2	CASSHRQGTFF
.	TRBJ2-7	TRBV27	CASTQGGNDEQYF
.	TRBJ2-7	TRBV10-3	CAISEPGQGVREQYF
.	TRBJ2-1	TRBV5-6	CASSLAALSPYNEQFF
.	TRBJ2-7	TRBV20-1	CSASPSGDHYEQYF
.	TRBJ2-3	TRBV4-1	CASSLVVDTDTQYF
.	TRBJ2-1	TRBV28	CASSLLPRDLSYNEQFF
.	TRBJ2-7	TRBV27	CASSFHHREVEQYF
.	TRBJ2-1	TRBV9	CASSVEYRLAEYNEQFF
.	TRBJ2-7	TRBV27	CASSPGAGTEQYF
.	TRBJ1-5	TRBV19	CASSIDLGDQPQHF
.	TRBJ2-7	TRBV4-1	CVSSPETSGNAYEQYF
once	TRBJ1-1	TRBV6-1	CASSPMGWDVHTEAFF